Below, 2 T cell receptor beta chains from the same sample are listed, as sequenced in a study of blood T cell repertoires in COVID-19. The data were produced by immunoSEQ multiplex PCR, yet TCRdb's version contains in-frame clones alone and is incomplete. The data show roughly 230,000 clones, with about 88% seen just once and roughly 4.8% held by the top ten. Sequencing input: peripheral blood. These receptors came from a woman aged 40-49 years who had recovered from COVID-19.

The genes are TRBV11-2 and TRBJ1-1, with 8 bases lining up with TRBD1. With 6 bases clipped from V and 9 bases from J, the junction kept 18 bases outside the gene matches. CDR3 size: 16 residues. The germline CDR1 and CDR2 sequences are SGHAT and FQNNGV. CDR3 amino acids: CASRGYFVDRGSKAFF. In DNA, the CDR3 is TGTGCCAGCAGAGGATACTTCGTCGACAGGGGATCGAAAGCTTTCTTT.

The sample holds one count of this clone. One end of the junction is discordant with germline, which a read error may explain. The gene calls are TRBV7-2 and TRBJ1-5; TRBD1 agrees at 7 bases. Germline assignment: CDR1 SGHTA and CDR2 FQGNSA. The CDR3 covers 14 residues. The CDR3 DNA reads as TGTGCCAGCACCTTAGGACAGGTCGGTCAGCCCCAGCATTTT. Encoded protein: CASTLGQVGQPQHF.